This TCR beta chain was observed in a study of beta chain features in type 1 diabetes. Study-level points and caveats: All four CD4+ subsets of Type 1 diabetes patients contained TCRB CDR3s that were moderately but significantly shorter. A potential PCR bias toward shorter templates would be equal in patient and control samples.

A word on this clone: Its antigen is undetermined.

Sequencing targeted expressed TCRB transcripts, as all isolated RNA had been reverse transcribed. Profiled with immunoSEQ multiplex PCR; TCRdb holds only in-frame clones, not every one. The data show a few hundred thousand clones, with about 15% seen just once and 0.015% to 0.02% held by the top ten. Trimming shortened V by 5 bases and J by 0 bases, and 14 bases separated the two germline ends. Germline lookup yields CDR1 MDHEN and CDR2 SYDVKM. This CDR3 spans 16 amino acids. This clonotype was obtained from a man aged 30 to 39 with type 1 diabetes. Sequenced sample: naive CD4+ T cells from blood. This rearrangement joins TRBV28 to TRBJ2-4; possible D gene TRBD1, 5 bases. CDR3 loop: CASSGAEELAKNIQYF. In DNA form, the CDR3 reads TGTGCCAGCAGTGGGGCCGAAGAACTAGCCAAAAACATTCAGTACTTC.